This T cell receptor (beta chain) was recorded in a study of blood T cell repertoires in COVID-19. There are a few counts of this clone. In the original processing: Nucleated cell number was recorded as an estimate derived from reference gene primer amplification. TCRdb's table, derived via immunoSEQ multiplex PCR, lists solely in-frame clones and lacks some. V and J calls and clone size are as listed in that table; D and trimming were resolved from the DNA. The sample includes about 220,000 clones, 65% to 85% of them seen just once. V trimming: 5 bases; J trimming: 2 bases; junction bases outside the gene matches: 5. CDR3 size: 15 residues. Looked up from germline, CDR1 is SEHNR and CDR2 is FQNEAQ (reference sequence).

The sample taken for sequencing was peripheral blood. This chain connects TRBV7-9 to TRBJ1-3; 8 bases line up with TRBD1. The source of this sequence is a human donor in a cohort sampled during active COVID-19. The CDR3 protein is CASSPATGAGNTIYF. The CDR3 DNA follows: TGTGCCAGCAGCCCGGCGACAGGGGCTGGAAACACCATATATTTT.